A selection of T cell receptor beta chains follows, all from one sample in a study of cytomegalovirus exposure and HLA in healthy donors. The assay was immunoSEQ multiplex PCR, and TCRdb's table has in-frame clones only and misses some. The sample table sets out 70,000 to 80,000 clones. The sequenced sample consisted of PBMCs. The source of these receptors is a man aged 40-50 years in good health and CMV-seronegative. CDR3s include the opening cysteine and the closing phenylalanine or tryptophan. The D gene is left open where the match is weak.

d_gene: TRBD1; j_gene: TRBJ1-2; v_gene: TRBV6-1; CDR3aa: CASSDRDRGGYTF; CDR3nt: TGTGCCAGCAGCGATAGGGACAGAGGAGGCTACACCTTC
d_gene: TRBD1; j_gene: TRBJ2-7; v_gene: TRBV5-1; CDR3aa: CASSWGDRDEQYF; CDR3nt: TGCGCCAGCAGCTGGGGGGACAGGGACGAGCAGTACTTC
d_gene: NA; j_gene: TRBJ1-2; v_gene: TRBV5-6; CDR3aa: CASSLSTLSTF; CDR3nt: TGTGCCAGCAGCTTGTCAACCCTCAGCACCTTC
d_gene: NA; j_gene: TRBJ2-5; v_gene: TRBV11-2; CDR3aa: CASSPAWGEETQYF; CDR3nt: TGTGCCAGCAGCCCCGCATGGGGGGAAGAGACCCAGTACTTC
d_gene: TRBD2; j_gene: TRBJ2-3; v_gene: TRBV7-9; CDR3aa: CASSTSSGGPDTQYF; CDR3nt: TGTGCCAGCAGCACCTCTAGCGGGGGGCCAGATACGCAGTATTTT
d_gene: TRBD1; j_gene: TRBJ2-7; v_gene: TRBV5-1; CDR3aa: CASKDRDYEQYF; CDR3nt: TGCGCCAGCAAAGACAGGGACTACGAGCAGTACTTC
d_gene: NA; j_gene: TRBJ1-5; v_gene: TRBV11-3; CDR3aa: CASSFLAGNQPQHF; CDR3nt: TGTGCCAGCAGCTTTTTGGCAGGCAATCAGCCCCAGCATTTT
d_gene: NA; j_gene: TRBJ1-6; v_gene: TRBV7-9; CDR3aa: CASSHDRISNSPLHF; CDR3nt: TGTGCCAGCAGCCACGACAGAATCTCTAATTCACCCCTCCACTTT
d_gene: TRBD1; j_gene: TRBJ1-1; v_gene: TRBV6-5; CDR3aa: CASSYTLTGGVTEAFF; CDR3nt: TGTGCCAGCAGTTACACCTTAACAGGGGGGGTGACTGAAGCTTTCTTT
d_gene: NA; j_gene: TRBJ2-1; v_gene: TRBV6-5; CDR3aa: CASKGLKGLDNEQFF; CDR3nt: TGTGCCAGCAAGGGGCTTAAGGGACTGGACAATGAGCAGTTCTTC
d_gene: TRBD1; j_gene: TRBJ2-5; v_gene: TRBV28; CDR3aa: CASRQGDRQETQYF; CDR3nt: TGTGCCAGCAGACAAGGGGACAGACAAGAGACCCAGTACTTC
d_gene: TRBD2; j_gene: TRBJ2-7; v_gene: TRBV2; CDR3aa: CASRRTSGGVYEQYF; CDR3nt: TGTGCCAGCAGGAGGACTAGCGGGGGGGTTTACGAGCAGTACTTC
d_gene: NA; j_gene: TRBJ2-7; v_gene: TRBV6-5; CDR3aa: CASSWGGRPYEQYF; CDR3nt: TGTGCCAGCAGTTGGGGGGGGCGCCCTTACGAGCAGTACTTC
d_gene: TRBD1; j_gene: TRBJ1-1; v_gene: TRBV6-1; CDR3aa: CASFFFRGRVTEAFF; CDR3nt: TGTGCCAGCTTTTTCTTCAGGGGGCGCGTCACTGAAGCTTTCTTT
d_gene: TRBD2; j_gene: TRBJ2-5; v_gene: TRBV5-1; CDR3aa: CASSLTGTSGAETQYF; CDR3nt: TGCGCCAGCAGCTTGACCGGGACTAGCGGGGCGGAGACCCAGTACTTC
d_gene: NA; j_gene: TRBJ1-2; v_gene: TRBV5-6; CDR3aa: CASSLPGTNYGYTF; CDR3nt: TGTGCCAGCAGCTTACCAGGTACTAACTATGGCTACACCTTC
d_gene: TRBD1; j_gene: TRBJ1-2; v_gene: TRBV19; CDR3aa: CASSVTGGYGYTF; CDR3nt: TGTGCCAGTAGTGTGACAGGGGGTTATGGCTACACCTTC
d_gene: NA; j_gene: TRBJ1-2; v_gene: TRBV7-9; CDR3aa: CASSLVEANYGYTF; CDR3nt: TGTGCCAGCAGCTTGGTCGAGGCTAACTATGGCTACACCTTC
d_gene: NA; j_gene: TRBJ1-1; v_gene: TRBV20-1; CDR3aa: CSADDSTEAFF; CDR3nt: TGCAGTGCTGACGACAGCACTGAAGCTTTCTTT
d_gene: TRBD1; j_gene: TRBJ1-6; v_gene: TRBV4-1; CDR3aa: CASSQVDRASSPLHF; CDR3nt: TGCGCCAGCAGCCAAGTCGACAGGGCCAGCTCACCCCTCCACTTT
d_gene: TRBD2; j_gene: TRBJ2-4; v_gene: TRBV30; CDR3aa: CAWSVFNGASGNIQYF; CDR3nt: TGTGCCTGGAGTGTATTTAACGGGGCTAGCGGAAACATTCAGTACTTC
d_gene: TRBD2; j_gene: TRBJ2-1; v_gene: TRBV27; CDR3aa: CASSLGTSGGYNEQFF; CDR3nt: TGTGCCAGCAGTTTGGGGACTAGCGGGGGCTACAATGAGCAGTTCTTC
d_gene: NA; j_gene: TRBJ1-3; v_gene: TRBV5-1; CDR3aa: CASSATLAEAPIYF; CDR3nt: TGCGCCAGCAGCGCCACCCTGGCAGAGGCGCCCATATATTTT
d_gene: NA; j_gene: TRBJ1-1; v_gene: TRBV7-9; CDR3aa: CASSLARPGTEAFF; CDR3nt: TGTGCCAGCAGCTTAGCCCGCCCAGGCACTGAAGCTTTCTTT
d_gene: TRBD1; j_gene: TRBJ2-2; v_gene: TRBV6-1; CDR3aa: CASSERRDRGAGELFF; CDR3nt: TGTGCCAGCAGTGAACGACGAGACAGGGGGGCCGGGGAGCTGTTTTTT
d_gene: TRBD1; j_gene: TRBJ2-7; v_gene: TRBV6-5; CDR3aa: CASSFSLGQIHEQYF; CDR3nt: TGTGCCAGCAGCTTTTCTTTGGGACAGATCCACGAGCAGTACTTC
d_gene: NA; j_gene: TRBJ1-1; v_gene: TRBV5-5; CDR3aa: CASSLRARENTEAFF; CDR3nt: TGTGCCAGCAGCTTGAGGGCGCGGGAGAACACTGAAGCTTTCTTT
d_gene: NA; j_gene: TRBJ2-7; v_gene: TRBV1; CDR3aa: CTSNETRADSYEQYF; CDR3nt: TGCACCAGCAACGAAACGCGGGCAGATTCCTACGAGCAGTACTTC
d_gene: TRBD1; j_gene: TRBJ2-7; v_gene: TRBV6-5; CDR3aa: CASSPGTGKYEQYF; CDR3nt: TGTGCCAGCAGTCCCGGGACAGGGAAATACGAGCAGTACTTC
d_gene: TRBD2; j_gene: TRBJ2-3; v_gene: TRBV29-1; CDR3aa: CSAGGGLRGRTDTQYF; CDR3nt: TGCAGCGCCGGGGGAGGGCTAAGAGGTCGCACAGATACGCAGTATTTT
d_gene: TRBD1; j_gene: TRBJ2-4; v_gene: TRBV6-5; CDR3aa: CASSRDRLAKNIQYF; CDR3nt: TGTGCCAGCAGCCGGGACAGACTAGCCAAAAACATTCAGTACTTC
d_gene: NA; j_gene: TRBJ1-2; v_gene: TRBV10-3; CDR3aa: CAIRKSGVENYGYTF; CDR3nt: TGTGCCATCAGGAAATCAGGGGTTGAGAACTATGGCTACACCTTC
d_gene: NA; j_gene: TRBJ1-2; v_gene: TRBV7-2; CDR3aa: CASSSLRGTYGYTF; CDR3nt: TGTGCCAGCAGCTCACTCCGGGGGACCTATGGCTACACCTTC
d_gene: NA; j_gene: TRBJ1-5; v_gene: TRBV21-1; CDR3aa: CARTGGKFESNQPQHF; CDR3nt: TGTGCCAGGACAGGGGGCAAATTCGAAAGCAATCAGCCCCAGCATTTT
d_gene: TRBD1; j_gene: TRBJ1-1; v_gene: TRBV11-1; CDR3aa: CASSLGQGLTEAFF; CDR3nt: TGTGCCAGCAGCCTTGGACAGGGGCTCACTGAAGCTTTCTTT